This T cell receptor (beta chain) was identified during a study of OX40 agonist ivuxolimab in advanced cancers. As for the study in general: Patients received ivuxolimab, an intravenous treatment, every 2 weeks at 0.01 to 10 mg/kg. Overall study findings and caveats: What antigens the expanded peripheral T cells recognized was never established. Mean expanded clone counts were higher in CD8+ than CD4+ T cells.

The sample holds one count of this clone. Its antigen is currently unknown. The table came from immunoSEQ multiplex PCR; TCRdb's copy has only in-frame clones and leaves some out. Among over 85,000 clones, around 85% were seen once, and the ten largest hold roughly 0.52%. V lost 6 bases to trimming and J lost 7 bases, with 9 bases between them. This CDR3 region has 12 residues. Germline lookup yields CDR1 SNHLY and CDR2 FYNNEI. The clonotype originates from an adult with an advanced solid tumor such as melanoma, head and neck, liver or kidney cancer. The sample here was CD4+ or CD8+ T cells sorted from blood, taken in a trial of the OX40 agonist ivuxolimab. This rearrangement joins TRBV2 to TRBJ1-4, with D possibly matching TRBD1 (6 bases). Here the CDR3 DNA reads TGTGCCAGCAGAGCGGACAGTGAAAAACTGTTTTTT. It encodes CASRADSEKLFF.